This record covers a single T cell receptor beta chain. This sample is part of a study of blood T cells in healthy people across ages. Study-level information: There was about one barcoded beta molecule captured by template switching per two T cells.

The sample providers were healthy Caucasian people from Russia, aged roughly 6 to 90. Isolated PBMCs totaled at least 6 million in each sample. Primers used in a second PCR of about 7 to 11 cycles were a sample-barcoded 5' primer and a J-beta primer mix. TCRdb reanalysed the 5' RACE reads using MiXCR and keeps one entry per CDR3 protein. This sample carries about 830,000 distinct CDR3 sequences, around 68% of them seen once, and the ten largest clones take 25% to 35%. Germline loops: CDR1 DFQATT, CDR2 SNEGSKA (reference sequence). This CDR3 region has 14 residues. V lost 0 bases, J lost 9 bases, and 7 bases stayed unmatched.

The TCR was taken from a man aged 30-40 years in good health. The chain links TRBV20-1 to TRBJ2-1, with 8 nucleotides matching TRBD2. The source material was blood. CDR3 DNA: TGCAGTGCTAGAGATGGGGCGGGGGGAAGTGAGCAGTTCTTC. This gives the protein CSARDGAGGSEQFF.